One sample yielded the 8 T cell receptor beta chains listed below, sequenced in a study of blood T cells in healthy people across ages. Using a J-beta primer mix together with a sample-barcoded 5' primer, a second PCR was run for about 7 to 12 cycles. TCRdb recomputed calls from the 5' RACE reads with MiXCR, one row per CDR3 protein. The repertoire holds under 1 million distinct CDR3 sequences, with about 42% as singletons. The sequenced material came from blood. The receptors shown here come from a man aged 60 to 69 in good health.

This rearrangement joins TRBV6-2 or TRBV6-3 to TRBJ1-2; 10 bases are a match to TRBD1. Germline V lookup: CDR1 MNHEY, CDR2 SVGEGT. The CDR3 is 17 amino acids. V trimming: 2 bases; J trimming: 6 bases; junction bases outside the gene matches: 12. CDR3 sequence (DNA): TGTGCCAGCAGTTACGGTCCGGGACAGGGGCTCAAGAATGGCTACACCTTC. Its protein is CASSYGPGQGLKNGYTF.

In nucleotides, the CDR3 is TGTGCCAGCAAAGGGACGGGGTTCTTGTACAAGCAGTACTTC. This gives the protein CASKGTGFLYKQYF. V and J are TRBV28 and TRBJ2-7; D is tentatively TRBD1 or TRBD2 (5 bases each). The CDR3 consists of 14 residues. V gave up 7 bases and J gave up 8 bases, with 21 bases separating them. Germline CDR1 is MDHEN and CDR2 is SYDVKM.

The chain recombines TRBV9 with TRBJ2-2, with D possibly TRBD2 on 7 matching bases. CDR1 is SGDLS and CDR2 is YYNGEE in the germline V gene. This CDR3 contains 14 residues. Trimming removed 10 bases at V and 1 base at J, with 14 bases between. CDR3 nucleotide sequence: TGTGCCGCCTCAGCGGGACAGAACACCGGGGAGCTGTTTTTT. It codes for CAASAGQNTGELFF.

In its sample, this clonotype was seen a few times. This rearrangement joins TRBV20-1 to TRBJ2-4; 8 bases are shared with TRBD1. The CDR3 consists of 14 residues. V was clipped by 2 bases and J by 7 bases; unmatched bases: 7. Germline CDR1 is DFQATT and CDR2 is SNEGSKA (reference sequence). The CDR3 DNA is TGCAGTGCTAGAAGGACAGGGCTTTTGAACATTCAGTACTTC. Residues: CSARRTGLLNIQYF.

This chain connects TRBV2 to TRBJ2-5, with no clear D. This CDR3 is 15 amino acids long. V was shortened by 1 base and J by 4 bases, with 13 bases between the two germline ends. The germline V gene encodes CDR1 SNHLY and CDR2 FYNNEI. The CDR3 loop is CASSEGFRRGETQYF. The DNA of the CDR3 is TGTGCCAGCAGTGAAGGTTTCAGGCGCGGAGAGACCCAGTACTTC.

The CDR3: CASSKGLDYNEQFF. CDR3 sequence (DNA): TGTGCCAGCAGCAAGGGACTAGACTACAATGAGCAGTTCTTC. The chain recombines TRBV21-1 with TRBJ2-1; TRBD2 is the table's D call and was not checked against the DNA. TRBV21-1 is noted as a pseudogene. The CDR3 sequence is 14 residues long.

V usage is TRBV27 and J usage is TRBJ1-2, with D possibly matching TRBD1 (6 bases). Trimming took off 0 bases at V and 2 bases at J, with 16 bases between the two ends. Germline assignment: CDR1 MNHEY and CDR2 SMNVEV (reference sequence). This CDR3 has 17 amino acids. CDR3 sequence (DNA): TGTGCCAGCAGTTTATCGACCCCGGACAGTCAGAACTATGGCTACACCTTC. Translation gives CASSLSTPDSQNYGYTF.

CDR3 amino acids: CASSLDLGGADTQYF. The CDR3 nucleotides are TGCGCCAGCAGCTTGGATCTAGGGGGCGCAGATACGCAGTATTTT. V and J are TRBV5-1 and TRBJ2-3, with 7 bases lining up with TRBD1. Losses at the gene ends were 0 bases for V and 4 bases for J; bases not matched to a gene: 5. This CDR3 comprises 15 residues. Per the germline V gene, CDR1 is SGHRS and CDR2 is YFSETQ.